One and the same sample provided the 31 T cell receptor beta chains below, sequenced in a study of blood T cell repertoires in COVID-19 (dated by TCRdb to the early 2020s). The library was obtained by the immunoSEQ multiplex PCR assay. TCRdb took this table from immuneACCESS and kept in-frame rearrangements with V and J called. Such tables lack part of the clones; where checked against another copy, unresolved V genes explain under half of the gap, and the rest is unexplained. This sample lists roughly 120,000 clones; roughly 74% were detected once. The top ten clones comprise 5.5% to 7.5% of the sample. Sequencing was performed on peripheral blood. The receptors come from an elderly man with COVID-19, enrolled during active disease.

The chain uses TRBV28 and TRBJ2-3; 8 bases are shared with TRBD2. V was clipped by 3 bases and J by 0 bases; unmatched bases: 8. CDR1 is MDHEN and CDR2 is SYDVKM in the germline V gene. This CDR3 is 17 amino acids long. CDR3 coding DNA: TGTGCCAGCAGTTTCCTTACTAGCGGCCCTAGCACAGATACGCAGTATTTT. Its protein is CASSFLTSGPSTDTQYF. The full variable domain, its missing parts supplied by reference TRBV28 and TRBJ2-3, is DVKVTQSSRYLVKRTGEKVFLECVQDMDHENMFWYRQDPGLGLRLIYFSYDVKMKEKGDIPEGYSVSREKKERFSLILESASTNQTSMYLCASSFLTSGPSTDTQYFGPGTRLTVL.

This CDR3 is CATQNGLANTEAFF. CDR3 DNA: TGTGCCACGCAGAACGGGCTAGCGAACACTGAAGCTTTCTTT. The J gene is TRBJ1-1, the V gene TRBV19; the D is unclear. CDR1 and CDR2 (germline): LNHDA, SQIVND (reference sequence). The CDR3 totals 14 residues. V dropped 10 bases and J dropped 1 base, with 16 bases sitting between them.

The chain couples TRBV28 to TRBJ1-1; D possibly corresponds to TRBD1 (6 bases). The CDR3 runs 15 residues. V dropped 6 bases and J dropped 3 bases, with 17 bases sitting between them. The germline CDR1 and CDR2 sequences are MDHEN and SYDVKM. The CDR3 coding sequence is TGTGCCAGCAGCGGGACACAATATTCGGACACTGAAGCTTTCTTT. Translated: CASSGTQYSDTEAFF.

The V gene is TRBV7-9, the J gene TRBJ2-3; D perhaps matches TRBD2 (5 bases). V lost 5 bases and J 0 bases, leaving 12 bases between the germline ends. Germline-derived CDR1 and CDR2 are SEHNR and FQNEAQ (reference sequence). This CDR3 has 15 amino acids. The CDR3 coding sequence is TGTGCCAGCAGCGCCAGCGGCATAAGCACAGATACGCAGTATTTT. Translating gives CASSASGISTDTQYF.

The CDR3 nucleotides are TGTGCCAGCAGCCCGAGGGTGGTACCCCTCCACTTT. Translated: CASSPRVVPLHF. The chain links TRBV11-2 to TRBJ1-6; D is unclear. The V and J ends lost 5 bases and 12 bases respectively, with 11 bases between them. The germline CDR1 and CDR2 sequences are SGHAT and FQNNGV. The CDR3 loop spans 12 amino acids. The variable domain in full, with the rest retrieved from reference TRBV11-2 and TRBJ1-6, is EAGVAQSPRYKIIEKRQSVAFWCNPISGHATLYWYQQILGQGPKLLIQFQNNGVVDDSQLPKDRFSAERLKGVDSTLKIQPAKLEDSAVYLCASSPRVVPLHFGNGTRLTVT.

The rearrangement links TRBV2 to TRBJ2-1; 8 bases are shared with TRBD2. The length of the CDR3 is 15 residues. The J segment lost 5 bases and the V segment lost 1 base, leaving 4 bases of the junction unmatched. Germline CDR1 is SNHLY and CDR2 is FYNNEI. The CDR3 sequence is CASSEDSGGNNEQFF. CDR3 nucleotides: TGTGCCAGCAGTGAAGACAGCGGGGGTAACAATGAGCAGTTCTTC.

V gene TRBV2 combines with J gene TRBJ2-1, with 8 bases lining up with TRBD2. Trimming at V came to 3 bases and at J to 3 bases, leaving 4 bases not matched to a gene. The germline V gene has CDR1 SNHLY and CDR2 FYNNEI. The CDR3 has 15 residues. CDR3 amino acids: CASSDRAGGYNEQFF. CDR3 coding DNA: TGTGCCAGCAGTGATAGGGCGGGAGGCTACAATGAGCAGTTCTTC. Looking up the rest from reference TRBV2 and TRBJ2-1 gives the full variable domain: EPEVTQTPSHQVTQMGQEVILRCVPISNHLYFYWYRQILGQKVEFLVSFYNNEISEKSEIFDDQFSVERPDGSNFTLKIRSTKLEDSAMYFCASSDRAGGYNEQFFGPGTRLTVL.

The V and J genes are TRBV28 and TRBJ2-6; D is unresolved. V was clipped by 3 bases and J by 2 bases, with 5 bases between them. The CDR3 sequence is 14 residues long. In germline, CDR1 is MDHEN, CDR2 SYDVKM. The CDR3 protein is CASSFTAGANVLTF. The CDR3 nucleotides are TGTGCCAGCAGTTTTACAGCTGGGGCCAACGTCCTGACTTTC. The variable domain in full, with the rest retrieved from reference TRBV28 and TRBJ2-6, is DVKVTQSSRYLVKRTGEKVFLECVQDMDHENMFWYRQDPGLGLRLIYFSYDVKMKEKGDIPEGYSVSREKKERFSLILESASTNQTSMYLCASSFTAGANVLTFGAGSRLTVL.

This clone occurred a few times. The V call is TRBV18, the J call TRBJ2-2; 14 nucleotides align to TRBD2. The V segment lost 6 bases and the J segment 3 bases; nucleotides outside the gene matches: 9. The CDR3 loop spans 18 amino acids. CDR1 and CDR2 (germline): KGHSH, LQKENI. The CDR3 coding sequence is TGTGCCAGCTCTTCCAGACTAGCGGGAGGGCCGGACACCGGGGAGCTGTTTTTT. It codes for CASSSRLAGGPDTGELFF. Supplemented by reference TRBV18 and TRBJ2-2, the full variable domain reads NAGVMQNPRHLVRRRGQEARLRCSPMKGHSHVYWYRQLPEEGLKFMVYLQKENIIDESGMPKERFSAEFPKEGPSILRIQQVVRGDSAAYFCASSSRLAGGPDTGELFFGEGSRLTVL.

This clone was found once. The chain employs TRBV28 and TRBJ1-2, with D uncertain. CDR1 and CDR2 from the germline V gene are MDHEN and SYDVKM. The CDR3 runs to 14 residues. The V and J ends lost 3 bases and 7 bases respectively, with 15 bases between them. The CDR3 here is CASSLAARFSGYTF. Here the CDR3 DNA reads TGTGCCAGCAGTTTGGCAGCGCGGTTTAGTGGCTACACCTTC.

In its sample, this clone ranks as medium-sized (0.01 to 0.1%). CDR3 in amino acids: CASSLYPGTVQHEQYF. CDR3 DNA: TGTGCCAGCAGTTTATATCCCGGGACAGTTCAACACGAGCAGTACTTC. The rearrangement uses TRBV27 and TRBJ2-7; 7 bases fit TRBD1. V trimming: 1 base; J trimming: 5 bases; junction bases outside the gene matches: 11. This CDR3 contains 16 residues. CDR1 is MNHEY and CDR2 is SMNVEV in the germline V gene (reference sequence).

This clone was counted only a few times. The chain couples TRBV6-6 to TRBJ2-4, with a weak D call TRBD2 (5 bases). Trimming left V 2 bases short and J 6 bases short, with 17 bases between. The CDR3 is 16 residues long. From germline, CDR1 is MNHNY and CDR2 SVGAGI (reference sequence). CDR3 region: CASSYRSRGIGNIQYF. CDR3 DNA: TGTGCCAGCAGTTACCGGTCTCGGGGAATCGGAAACATTCAGTACTTC.

The V and J genes are TRBV6-5 and TRBJ2-3; D gene unclear. There are 14 residues in the CDR3. CDR1 and CDR2 (germline): MNHEY, SVGAGI. The V and J ends lost 5 bases and 2 bases respectively, with 11 bases between them. The CDR3 DNA sequence: TGTGCCAGCAGTCCCACCAGCGCCACAGATACGCAGTATTTT. Translation gives CASSPTSATDTQYF.

This sequence joins TRBV4-3 and TRBJ1-1, with D maybe TRBD1 (6 bases). V was cut by 0 bases and J by 4 bases, with 15 bases left in between. The CDR3 spans 16 residues. Germline CDR1 is LGHNA and CDR2 is YSLEER. CDR3 nucleotides: TGCGCCAGCAGCCAAGATAGTTGGGGGCGGATCACTGAAGCTTTCTTT. Its protein product is CASSQDSWGRITEAFF.

The CDR3 DNA follows: TGTGCCAGCAACTCGCGGACAGGGGGGAATTCACCCCTCCACTTT. Its protein is CASNSRTGGNSPLHF. V usage is TRBV7-9 and J usage is TRBJ1-6; 10 nucleotides line up with TRBD1. After removal of 7 bases from V and 7 bases from J, the junction contained 7 bases not matched to a gene. This CDR3 comprises 15 residues. The germline V gene has CDR1 SEHNR and CDR2 FQNEAQ (reference sequence).

Ten or more counts support this clone. The rearrangement links TRBV28 to TRBJ2-7, with D possibly TRBD1 on 6 matching bases. The CDR3 covers 16 residues. The germline gives CDR1 MDHEN, CDR2 SYDVKM. V dropped 5 bases and J dropped 0 bases, with 17 bases sitting between them. The chain's CDR3 is CASSPPATGISYEQYF. The DNA of the CDR3 is TGTGCCAGCAGTCCACCGGCGACAGGAATCTCCTACGAGCAGTACTTC.

The chain links TRBV4-1 to TRBJ2-1, with 9 nucleotides matching TRBD2. Germline V gene sequence: CDR1 MGHRA, CDR2 YSYEKL. The CDR3 spans 15 residues. V gave up 3 bases and J gave up 15 bases; unmatched junction bases: 15. Here the CDR3 reads CASSHLAGGDPRRFF. The CDR3 DNA follows: TGCGCCAGCAGCCACCTGGCGGGAGGGGACCCACGGCGGTTCTTC.

The chain is built from TRBV6-5 and TRBJ1-1; possibly TRBD1 for D (6 bases). This CDR3 has 16 residues. The V end lost 0 bases, the J end lost 3 bases, and 14 bases lay between the germline ends. Germline V gene data show CDR1 as MNHEY and CDR2 as SVGAGI. As DNA, the CDR3 is TGTGCCAGCAGTTACTCGAAAACAGGGTACGACACTGAAGCTTTCTTT. It codes for CASSYSKTGYDTEAFF.

This sequence joins TRBV19 and TRBJ2-1; tentative D call: TRBD2 (6 bases). The length of the CDR3 is 13 residues. V lost 9 bases, J lost 4 bases, and 13 bases lay in between. Germline-derived CDR1 and CDR2 are LNHDA and SQIVND (reference sequence). CDR3 sequence (DNA): TGTGCCAGCAGGGCTAGCGCGTACAATGAGCAGTTCTTC. Translated, it gives CASRASAYNEQFF.

The CDR3: CASSVGGAGVADTQYF. In nucleotides, the CDR3 is TGTGCCAGCAGCGTAGGGGGAGCGGGAGTGGCAGATACGCAGTATTTT. V usage is TRBV9 and J usage is TRBJ2-3; 8 nucleotides match TRBD2. V trimming: 0 bases; J trimming: 4 bases; junction bases outside the gene matches: 7. CDR1 and CDR2 from the germline V gene are SGDLS and YYNGEE. The CDR3 runs 16 residues.

The chain combines TRBV27 with TRBJ2-6; 7 bases are a match to TRBD1. V dropped 5 bases and J dropped 6; count of bases not matched to a gene: 22. This CDR3 is 20 amino acids long. Per the germline V gene, CDR1 is MNHEY and CDR2 is SMNVEV (reference sequence). The CDR3, as DNA: TGTGCCAGCAGTCCCTGGGACCCCGGGACAGTTGGCCTTGAGGCCAACGTCCTGACTTTC. This gives the protein CASSPWDPGTVGLEANVLTF.

The chain is built from TRBV2 and TRBJ2-1; 14 bases match TRBD2. CDR1 and CDR2 (germline): SNHLY, FYNNEI. The CDR3 is made up of 17 amino acids. Trimming at V came to 6 bases and at J to 4 bases, leaving 8 bases not matched to a gene. The CDR3 reads CASSATSGRAGYNEQFF. The CDR3 DNA follows: TGTGCCAGCAGCGCGACTAGCGGGAGGGCCGGGTACAATGAGCAGTTCTTC. Drawing the rest from reference TRBV2 and TRBJ2-1, the complete variable domain is EPEVTQTPSHQVTQMGQEVILRCVPISNHLYFYWYRQILGQKVEFLVSFYNNEISEKSEIFDDQFSVERPDGSNFTLKIRSTKLEDSAMYFCASSATSGRAGYNEQFFGPGTRLTVL.

The V and J genes are TRBV19 and TRBJ2-7, with TRBD2 identical over 14 bases. CDR1 is LNHDA and CDR2 is SQIVND in the germline V gene (reference sequence). V was pared by 4 bases and J by 5 bases, with 4 bases of the junction left unmatched. The CDR3 loop spans 15 amino acids. CDR3 in DNA: TGTGCCAGTAGTACCGGGACTAGCGGGAGAAACGAGCAGTACTTC. This gives the protein CASSTGTSGRNEQYF.

This rearrangement joins TRBV6-1 to TRBJ2-7, with TRBD1 matching 9 bases. CDR3 length: 15 amino acids. Trimming removed 0 bases from V and 2 bases from J; junction bases left unmatched: 2. Germline V gene sequence: CDR1 MNHNS, CDR2 SASEGT. The CDR3 region has the DNA TGTGCCAGCAGTGAAGCGACAGGGGGAGCCTACGAGCAGTACTTC. Translation: CASSEATGGAYEQYF.

CDR3 coding DNA: TGTGCCAGTAGTAGGAGACAGGGCGGCACTGAAGCTTTCTTT. Translated: CASSRRQGGTEAFF. The chain has TRBV19 and TRBJ1-1; 7 bases align to TRBD1. From germline, CDR1 is LNHDA and CDR2 SQIVND (reference sequence). The CDR3 length is 14 residues. Trimming at V came to 4 bases and at J to 4 bases, leaving 6 bases not matched to a gene. The variable domain in full, completed from reference TRBV19 and TRBJ1-1, reads DGGITQSPKYLFRKEGQNVTLSCEQNLNHDAMYWYRQDPGQGLRLIYYSQIVNDFQKGDIAEGYSVSREKKESFPLTVTSAQKNPTAFYLCASSRRQGGTEAFFGQGTRLTVV.

The rearrangement joins TRBV7-9 to TRBJ2-3; 8 nucleotides line up with TRBD2. CDR1 and CDR2 (germline): SEHNR, FQNEAQ (reference sequence). The trim removed 5 bases at V and 5 bases at J, leaving 15 bases unmatched. This CDR3 contains 17 residues. This CDR3 is CASSLWTGLDRVDTQYF. CDR3 nucleotides: TGTGCCAGCAGCCTATGGACGGGACTAGATCGTGTAGATACGCAGTATTTT. Full variable domain (outside the CDR3, taken from reference TRBV7-9 and TRBJ2-3): DTGVSQNPRHKITKRGQNVTFRCDPISEHNRLYWYRQTLGQGPEFLTYFQNEAQLEKSRLLSDRFSAERPKGSFSTLEIQRTEQGDSAMYLCASSLWTGLDRVDTQYFGPGTRLTVL.

V and J are TRBV18 and TRBJ2-6; D is undetermined. Trimming left V 3 bases short and J 0 bases short, with 3 bases between. This CDR3 is built from 14 residues. Germline V gives CDR1 KGHSH, CDR2 LQKENI. The DNA for the CDR3 is TGTGCCAGCTCACCCTACTCTGGGGCCAACGTCCTGACTTTC. This codes for CASSPYSGANVLTF.

V gene TRBV5-1 combines with J gene TRBJ2-5; 8 nucleotides agree with TRBD1. V dropped 4 bases and J dropped 4; count of bases not matched to a gene: 12. Germline V gene lookup returns CDR1 SGHRS and CDR2 YFSETQ. This CDR3 is built from 16 residues. CDR3: CASSPTRAGGGETQYF. CDR3 bases: TGCGCCAGCAGCCCAACCCGGGCAGGGGGCGGAGAGACCCAGTACTTC.

This rearrangement joins TRBV28 to TRBJ2-2; the match to TRBD2 covers 11 bases. J was trimmed by 0 bases and V by 4 bases; bases with no gene match: 4. CDR3 size: 17 residues. CDR1 and CDR2 from the germline V gene are MDHEN and SYDVKM. CDR3 loop: CASSSGTSGSNTGELFF. DNA for the CDR3: TGTGCCAGCAGTTCGGGGACTAGCGGCTCGAACACCGGGGAGCTGTTTTTT.

V gene TRBV29-1 combines with J gene TRBJ1-3, with D unclear. CDR3 size: 14 residues. CDR1 and CDR2 (germline): SQVTM, ANQGSEA. With 4 bases removed from V and 0 bases from J, the gap between germline ends came to 10 bases. The CDR3 region has the DNA TGCAGCGTTGGTTCTCAGGTCTCTGGAAACACCATATATTTT. Translating it yields CSVGSQVSGNTIYF.

The chain joins TRBV9 to TRBJ1-2; 9 nucleotides line up with TRBD1. V was pared by 3 bases and J by 9 bases, with 9 bases of the junction left unmatched. Germline V gene lookup returns CDR1 SGDLS and CDR2 YYNGEE. This CDR3 is 14 amino acids long. The CDR3 here is CASSATGGEYRYTF. In DNA form, the CDR3 reads TGTGCCAGCAGCGCTACAGGGGGCGAATACCGCTACACCTTC.